This TCR beta chain emerged from a study of T cell responses to AZD1222 COVID-19 vaccine. CDR1 SGHRS and CDR2 YFSETQ come from the germline V gene. The V gene end was trimmed by 4 bases and the J gene end by 5 bases; junction bases not matched to a gene: 4. This CDR3 comprises 15 residues. Sequencing was performed with immunoSEQ multiplex PCR; in TCRdb, only in-frame clones are kept and a portion is missing. The profile shows some 96,000 clones, approximately 90% of them singletons. The TCR originated in an adult in good health. The V and J genes are TRBV5-1 and TRBJ1-6, with 9 positions matching TRBD1. The sample here was peripheral blood, taken on day 0 of AZD1222 vaccination. CDR3 amino acids: CASSGRTGDNSPLHF. The CDR3 DNA reads TGCGCCAGCAGCGGCAGGACAGGGGATAATTCACCCCTCCACTTT.